This TCR beta chain derives from a study of radiotherapy plus CTLA-4 blockade in lung cancer. Overall study context: Objective responses arose in roughly 17% of patients, and approximately 30% experienced disease control. The study, taken as a whole, reports: Interferon-beta and early blood T cell clone dynamics reportedly predicted response best. Radiotherapy plus ipilimumab was followed by expansion in blood of tumor-derived TCR clones.

Treatment of patients with chemo-refractory metastatic non-small-cell lung cancer consisted of focal radiation plus CTLA-4 blockade with ipilimumab. As to this clone: Its specificity is unknown.

Sequencing was performed with immunoSEQ multiplex PCR; in TCRdb, only in-frame clones are kept and a portion is missing. The table records 53,000 or so clones, roughly 76% of them present only once. The length of the CDR3 is 14 residues. CDR1 KGHSH and CDR2 LQKENI come from the germline V gene. Trimming removed 4 bases from V and 5 bases from J, with 12 bases in between. The TCR comes from a human donor with non-small cell lung cancer who had stable disease on radiotherapy plus ipilimumab. Sequencing used peripheral blood, obtained from a patient treated with radiotherapy plus ipilimumab. The genes are TRBV18 and TRBJ1-5; tentative D call: TRBD1 (5 bases). CDR3: CASSLRSGDQPQHF. CDR3 sequence (DNA): TGTGCCAGCTCACTTAGATCGGGGGATCAGCCCCAGCATTTT.